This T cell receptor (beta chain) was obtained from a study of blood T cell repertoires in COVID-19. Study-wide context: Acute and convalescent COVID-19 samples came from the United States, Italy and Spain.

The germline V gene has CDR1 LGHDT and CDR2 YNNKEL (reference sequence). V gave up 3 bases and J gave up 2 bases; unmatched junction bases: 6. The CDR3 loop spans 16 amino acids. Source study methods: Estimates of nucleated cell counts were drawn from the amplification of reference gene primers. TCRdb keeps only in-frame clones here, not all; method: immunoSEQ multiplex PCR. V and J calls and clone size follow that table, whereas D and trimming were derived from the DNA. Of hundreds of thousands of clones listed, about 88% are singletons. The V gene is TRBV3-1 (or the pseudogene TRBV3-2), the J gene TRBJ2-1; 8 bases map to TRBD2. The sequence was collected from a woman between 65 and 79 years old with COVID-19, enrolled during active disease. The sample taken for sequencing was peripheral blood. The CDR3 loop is CASSHGGGLTYNEQFF. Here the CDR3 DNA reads TGTGCCAGCAGCCACGGGGGGGGCCTCACCTACAATGAGCAGTTCTTC.